The rows below give T cell receptor beta chains drawn from one sample of a study of blood T cell repertoires in COVID-19. Clones were read by immunoSEQ multiplex PCR, and TCRdb kept only the in-frame ones, dropping some. The sample holds about 200,000 clones; 85% to 90% are singletons and the top ten take 0.78%. The sequencing sample was made of peripheral blood. The receptors originated from a woman aged 65 to 85 with acute or convalescent COVID-19. CDR3s leave out the opening cysteine and the closing phenylalanine or tryptophan. Size is stated for part of the rows, as once, few or many counts, or as a class when the clone is expanded.

NA	TRBV18	13	TRBJ2-6	ASSPPRSGANVLT
once	TRBV5-4	13	TRBJ2-1	ASSLEGAGTRGQF
NA	TRBV10-2	13	TRBJ1-2	ASSDRGTGSGGYT
NA	TRBV6-6	12	TRBJ2-7	ASSYGQPLVEQY
NA	TRBV24-1	12	TRBJ2-3	AASGTSGRNTQY
NA	TRBV28	14	TRBJ2-3	ASGNPAGGSRYTQY
once	TRBV6-2/TRBV6-3	10	TRBJ1-5	ASSYSDQPQH
NA	TRBV12-5	13	TRBJ1-2	ASGSRQGGSYGYT
NA	TRBV3-1/TRBV3-2	14	TRBJ1-6	ASSQPSGTGDGMVH
NA	TRBV6-6	13	TRBJ2-7	ASSGNRQGVREQY
once	TRBV10-3	12	TRBJ1-1	AISEQGMNTEAF
NA	TRBV6-5	12	TRBJ1-1	ASSYGQLNTEAF
NA	TRBV7-2	14	TRBJ2-3	ASSLAAGVGTDTQY
few	TRBV11-2	14	TRBJ2-2	ASSLRAGANTGELF
NA	TRBV5-1	14	TRBJ2-5	ASSLRPTGSGETQY
NA	TRBV10-3	11	TRBJ1-5	AISGESYQPQH
NA	TRBV5-4	11	TRBJ2-3	ASSSDRGDTQY
NA	TRBV3-1/TRBV3-2	14	TRBJ2-3	ASRSRGGRAVDTQY
NA	TRBV7-2	10	TRBJ1-3	ASSLASDTIY
NA	TRBV7-9	10	TRBJ1-2	ASSSDTQRYT
NA	TRBV2	14	TRBJ2-2	ASSYRQDVGTGELF
NA	TRBV2	12	TRBJ2-5	ASSTSGYEETQY
NA	TRBV21-1	13	TRBJ2-1	ASSTSPTMYNEQF
NA	TRBV28	15	TRBJ1-6	ASQGQGVAFYNSPLH
NA	TRBV7-8	12	TRBJ2-2	ASSLVGGIGELF
NA	TRBV5-1	16	TRBJ2-5	ASSFTGTSGSSQETQY
few	TRBV18	11	TRBJ1-1	ASSYRGDTEAF
NA	TRBV4-1	15	TRBJ2-3	ASSQDWTSGSYDTQY
few	TRBV7-3	12	TRBJ2-3	ASSSTGFADTQY
NA	TRBV16	12	TRBJ1-2	ASSPRGADYGYT
NA	TRBV7-3	11	TRBJ2-1	ASSLQRLNEQF
NA	TRBV7-2	14	TRBJ1-1	ASSLVGMAGGTEAF
NA	TRBV5-1	11	TRBJ2-7	ASKKDRVNEQY
NA	TRBV5-1	11	TRBJ2-7	ASSRTGYDEQY
NA	TRBV5-1	12	TRBJ1-1	ASSSLQGNTEAF
NA	TRBV5-4	12	TRBJ1-2	ASSSGTPNYGYT
NA	TRBV18	12	TRBJ2-7	ASSPDRGGREQY
NA	TRBV10-3	11	TRBJ2-5	ATWDTAQETQY
NA	TRBV6-5	13	TRBJ1-4	ASRRGFATNEKLF
NA	TRBV4-1	12	TRBJ2-1	ASSLAGAFNEQF
NA	TRBV24-1	19	TRBJ2-3	ATTERSQGVRSGIGTDTQY
NA	TRBV5-6	10	TRBJ2-3	ASSQSTDTQY
NA	TRBV18	10	TRBJ2-7	ASSPGLYEQY
NA	TRBV28	15	TRBJ1-3	ASSLRVSLSSGNTIY
few	TRBV11-2	13	TRBJ1-2	ASSLAVDRNYGYT
NA	TRBV12-3/TRBV12-4	11	TRBJ2-5	ASRTSGGGTQY
once	TRBV19	12	TRBJ1-2	ASSSRTGIYGYT
NA	TRBV21-1	16	TRBJ2-1	ASSKAQAGLAGGNEQF
NA	TRBV9	15	TRBJ1-6	ASSATTTGSYNSPLH
NA	TRBV7-9	12	TRBJ1-4	ASSLRSDWEKLF
NA	TRBV7-9	13	TRBJ2-1	ASSFLAGVYNEQF
NA	TRBV11-2	14	TRBJ2-7	ASSQTGTVNSYEQY
NA	TRBV4-1	15	TRBJ2-1	ASSQDGGLAGYNEQF
NA	TRBV9	14	TRBJ1-5	ASSVEPDSSNQPQH
NA	TRBV7-3	13	TRBJ2-3	ASSPWDRDTDTQY
NA	TRBV15	12	TRBJ2-1	ATSRGGTSAEQF
NA	TRBV5-1	12	TRBJ1-1	ASSLHSLNTEAF
NA	TRBV11-1	13	TRBJ2-1	ASSPAGERLRVQF
NA	TRBV5-1	12	TRBJ2-5	ASSPGAQGETQY